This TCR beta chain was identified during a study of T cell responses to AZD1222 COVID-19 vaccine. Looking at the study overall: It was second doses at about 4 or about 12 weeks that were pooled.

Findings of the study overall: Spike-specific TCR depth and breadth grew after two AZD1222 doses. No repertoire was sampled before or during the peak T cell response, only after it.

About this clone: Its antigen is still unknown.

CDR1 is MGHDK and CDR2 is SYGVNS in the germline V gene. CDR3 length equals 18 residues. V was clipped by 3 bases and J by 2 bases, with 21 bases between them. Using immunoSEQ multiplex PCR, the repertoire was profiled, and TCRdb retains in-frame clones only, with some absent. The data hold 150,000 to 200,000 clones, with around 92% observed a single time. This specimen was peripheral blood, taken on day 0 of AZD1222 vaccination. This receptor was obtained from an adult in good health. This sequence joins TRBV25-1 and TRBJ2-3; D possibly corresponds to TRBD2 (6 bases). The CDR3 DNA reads TGTGCCAGCAGTGACGAGTCGCTGAGGCGGGAAGACACAGATACGCAGTATTTT. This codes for CASSDESLRREDTDTQYF.